This TCR beta chain came from a study of cytomegalovirus exposure and HLA in healthy donors. In its sample, this clone was seen a few times. The PCR contained 60 Vbeta and 13 Jbeta primers. The assay was immunoSEQ multiplex PCR, and TCRdb's table has in-frame clones only and misses some. The repertoire holds 90,000 to 150,000 clones, with about 8.6% as singletons. Sequenced: PBMCs. The source of this sequence is a woman in her thirties or forties in good health and CMV-seropositive.

CDR3 nucleotides: TGTGCCAGCAGCTCGACAGGGCCTGGGGCCAACGTCCTGACTTTC. This codes for CASSSTGPGANVLTF. The chain is built from TRBV7-3 and TRBJ2-6, with 7 bases identical to TRBD1. The CDR3 runs to 15 residues. CDR1 is SGHTA and CDR2 is FQGTGA in the germline V gene. The junction had 2 bases not matched to a gene; V was cut back by 4 bases and J by 2 bases.